These T cell receptor beta chains were read from a single sample in a study of shared clonotypes between healthy human individuals. The method was immunoSEQ multiplex PCR; TCRdb's version includes in-frame clones alone and lacks a portion of them. In the table there are about 2.3 million clones, 85% to 95% of which are singletons. The sequenced material came from naive CD4+ T cells from PBMCs. The receptors come from a man younger than 35 in good health. Some clones in this sample may be carry-over from other donors' samples. Both conserved end residues are part of each CDR3. D genes are given only for firm matches. Part of the rows lack a size; the others show once, few, many or a class for expanded clones.

>-|16|TRBJ1-6|-|TRBV11-1
CASSSRRLDFNSPLHF
TGTGCCAGCAGCTCCCGCCGCCTGGATTTTAATTCACCCCTCCACTTT
>-|15|TRBJ2-3|-|TRBV5-1
CASSLIPTISDTQYF
TGCGCCAGCAGCCTAATCCCGACCATATCTGATACGCAGTATTTT
>-|17|TRBJ2-3|-|TRBV21-1
CASSLEVTSGSSDTQYF
TGTGCCAGCAGCCTCGAGGTTACTAGCGGGAGCTCAGATACGCAGTATTTT
>-|14|TRBJ2-1|-|TRBV27
CASSPRTLYNEQFF
TGTGCCAGCAGTCCACGGACTTTGTACAATGAGCAGTTCTTC
>-|15|TRBJ2-4|TRBD1|TRBV5-6
CASSLTTGARDIQYF
TGTGCCAGCAGCTTGACGACAGGGGCTAGGGACATTCAGTACTTC
>-|19|TRBJ2-1|-|TRBV27
CASSFSLVGASGAYNEQFF
TGTGCCAGCAGTTTCTCACTAGTTGGGGCTTCGGGGGCCTACAATGAGCAGTTCTTC
>-|20|TRBJ1-1|TRBD1|TRBV30
CAWSVQDRVRGLGISAEAFF
TGTGCCTGGAGTGTACAGGATCGGGTCAGGGGGCTCGGTATATCGGCCGAAGCTTTCTTT
>-|14|TRBJ2-7|-|TRBV11-2
CASSLAQGRHEQYF
TGTGCCAGCAGCTTAGCCCAGGGGCGGCACGAGCAGTACTTC
>-|15|TRBJ2-7|TRBD2|TRBV5-1
CASSLWTSDSYEQYF
TGCGCCAGCAGCTTATGGACTAGCGACTCCTACGAGCAGTACTTC
>-|17|TRBJ1-1|-|TRBV5-8
CASSLLRGFHMNTEAFF
TGTGCCAGCAGCTTGTTGAGGGGATTCCACATGAACACTGAAGCTTTCTTT
>-|14|TRBJ1-5|-|TRBV19
CASSSGRQGQPQHF
TGTGCCAGTAGCTCGGGCCGGCAGGGTCAGCCCCAGCATTTT
>-|13|TRBJ1-3|-|TRBV7-9
CASSAQVGNTIYF
TGTGCCAGCAGCGCGCAAGTAGGAAACACCATATATTTT
>-|11|TRBJ2-4|-|TRBV6-1
CASSFKNIQYF
TGTGCCAGCAGTTTCAAAAACATTCAGTACTTC
>-|15|TRBJ2-5|TRBD1|TRBV6-5
CASSPRTGYQETQYF
TGTGCCAGCAGTCCCAGGACAGGGTACCAAGAGACCCAGTACTTC
>-|16|TRBJ2-1|TRBD2|TRBV6-6
CASSTLAGGLYNEQFF
TGTGCCAGCAGTACCCTAGCGGGAGGGTTATACAATGAGCAGTTCTTC
>-|12|TRBJ2-2|-|TRBV30
CAWNDGEGELFF
TGTGCCTGGAATGACGGCGAGGGGGAGCTGTTTTTT
>-|12|TRBJ1-5|-|TRBV19
CASATSGFTQHF
TGTGCCAGTGCCACATCGGGTTTTACCCAGCATTTT
>-|13|TRBJ2-7|-|TRBV5-1
CASSRDTSYEQYF
TGCGCCAGCAGCCGGGACACGAGCTACGAGCAGTACTTC
>once|16|TRBJ1-1|-|TRBV5-8
CASSPVGRTVWTEAFF
TGTGCCAGCAGCCCCGTGGGACGTACCGTCTGGACTGAAGCTTTCTTT
>-|17|TRBJ2-6|-|TRBV4-1
CASSQDLGGSGANVLTF
TGCGCCAGCAGCCAAGATCTCGGCGGATCTGGGGCCAACGTCCTGACTTTC
>-|11|TRBJ2-7|TRBD2|TRBV14
CGQGTSYEQYF
TGTGGCCAGGGGACTAGCTACGAGCAGTACTTC
>-|16|TRBJ2-5|-|TRBV5-1
CASSLDPGLYQETQYF
TGCGCCAGCAGCTTGGATCCAGGCCTGTACCAAGAGACCCAGTACTTC
>few|13|TRBJ1-5|-|TRBV7-3
CASSLDSNQPQHF
TGTGCCAGCAGCTTGGACAGCAATCAGCCCCAGCATTTT
>-|13|TRBJ1-4|-|TRBV28
CASHTGTVGKLFF
TGTGCCAGCCACACGGGGACCGTCGGAAAACTGTTTTTT
>-|14|TRBJ1-5|TRBD1|TRBV11-2
CASSLSGGNQPQHF
TGTGCCAGCAGCTTGTCAGGGGGGAATCAGCCCCAGCATTTT
>-|13|TRBJ1-4|-|TRBV30
CAWSKRIGEKLFF
TGTGCCTGGAGCAAACGTATCGGTGAAAAACTGTTTTTT
>-|16|TRBJ2-1|-|TRBV5-1
CASSTAGDLVYNEQFF
TGCGCCAGCAGCACAGCAGGGGATTTGGTGTACAATGAGCAGTTCTTC
>-|15|TRBJ1-3|-|TRBV2
CASSASGLVGNTIYF
TGTGCCAGCAGTGCTAGCGGTCTCGTCGGGAACACCATATATTTT
>-|14|TRBJ1-2|TRBD1|TRBV5-1
CASSIDREKNGYTF
TGCGCCAGCAGCATAGACAGGGAAAAGAATGGCTACACCTTC
>-|15|TRBJ2-3|-|TRBV5-6
CASSPLGGSTDTQYF
TGTGCCAGCAGCCCCCTCGGCGGCAGCACAGATACGCAGTATTTT
>-|14|TRBJ2-5|-|TRBV27
CASSFLSGAMTQYF
TGTGCCAGCAGTTTCCTGAGTGGGGCTATGACCCAGTACTTC
>-|16|TRBJ1-1|-|TRBV19
CASSIARKPMNTEAFF
TGTGCCAGTAGTATAGCCAGAAAACCGATGAACACTGAAGCTTTCTTT
>-|16|TRBJ1-4|-|TRBV27
CASSFRPTVTNEKLFF
TGTGCCAGCAGTTTCCGCCCGACAGTTACTAATGAAAAACTGTTTTTT
>-|13|TRBJ1-1|TRBD1|TRBV7-3
CASSSSGGTEAFF
TGTGCCAGCAGCTCGTCAGGGGGCACTGAAGCTTTCTTT
>-|14|TRBJ2-1|TRBD1|TRBV5-1
CASSGGTGRNEQFF
TGCGCCAGCAGCGGGGGGACAGGGAGGAATGAGCAGTTCTTC
>-|14|TRBJ2-1|TRBD2|TRBV2
CASSSSGSYNEQFF
TGTGCCAGCAGTTCTAGCGGTTCCTACAATGAGCAGTTCTTC
>-|16|TRBJ2-2|TRBD2|TRBV11-3
CASSRSRAGEAGELFF
TGTGCCAGCAGCCGCTCTAGAGCGGGAGAAGCCGGGGAGCTGTTTTTT
>-|14|TRBJ1-2|-|TRBV7-2
CASSLGAGRWGYTF
TGTGCCAGCAGCTTAGGGGCAGGGCGGTGGGGCTACACCTTC
>-|16|TRBJ2-7|TRBD1|TRBV4-1
CASSPGRSTGNYEQYF
TGCGCCAGCAGCCCTGGTCGCTCGACAGGGAACTACGAGCAGTACTTC